Below are 3 T cell receptor beta chains sequenced from a single sample in a study of control samples from healthy donors and cancer patients. Clones were sequenced by immunoSEQ multiplex PCR, and TCRdb holds only the in-frame ones, with some missing. The table includes approximately 170,000 clones, 91% detected once. Sequencing input: blood. Receptors originate from a woman aged 25 to 39 in good health.

This sequence joins TRBV7-3 and TRBJ2-3, with D perhaps matching TRBD2 (6 bases). The V end lost 2 bases, the J end lost 2 bases, and 11 bases lay between the germline ends. The CDR3 consists of 15 residues. Germline assignment: CDR1 SGHTA and CDR2 FQGTGA. For the CDR3, the DNA is TGTGCCAGCAGCTTACTAGCGACCGACACAGATACGCAGTATTTT. Translated: CASSLLATDTDTQYF.

The chain couples TRBV9 to TRBJ1-2; D not certain. The CDR3 runs to 14 residues. The V gene's germline CDR1 is SGDLS and CDR2 YYNGEE. V shed 4 bases and J shed 1 base, with 11 bases lying between them. Here the CDR3 reads CASSPQSLNYGYTF. CDR3 in DNA: TGTGCCAGCAGCCCCCAAAGCCTTAACTATGGCTACACCTTC.

The chain is built from TRBV6-7 and TRBJ1-6; weak D call: TRBD1 (5 bases). TRBV6-7 is treated as an ORF (open reading frame) with a function not yet certain. The CDR3 runs 12 residues. V lost 11 bases and J lost 10, with 15 bases in between. CDR3 nucleotides: TGTGCCTCGGGGCAGTGGAGATCACCCCTCCACTTT. This encodes CASGQWRSPLHF.